Reported below is one T cell receptor beta chain. Its antigen is not known. This sample was taken from a study of T cell repertoires in cytomegalovirus infection. Study in general: Both a matching HLA type and CMV infection were indicated by public TCR beta signatures.

TCRdb reanalysed the reads using MiXCR and keeps one entry per CDR3 protein. Here the sample spans a few hundred thousand distinct CDR3 sequences, less than 25% being singletons. Regarding the study as a whole: Dominant in the ex vivo response were TCR beta clonotypes restricted by HLA-C and specific for CMV.

CDR3 length: 15 residues. V lost 7 bases and J 2 bases, leaving 17 bases between the germline ends. The specimen was cultured PBMCs, collected from culture after CMV antigen stimulation. The chain couples TRBV12-3 or TRBV12-4 to TRBJ1-2; D unresolved. The clonotype was recovered from a human donor in good health (CMV status not recorded). Some clones in this sample may be carry-over from other donors' samples. CDR3 nucleotide sequence: TGTGCCAGCACCTTTGGGGTCGTCGGAAACTATGGCTACACCTTC. The encoded protein is CASTFGVVGNYGYTF.